This T cell receptor (beta chain) stems from a study of blood T cells in healthy people across ages. Study results and caveats: It was not possible, with unsorted PBMCs, to conclusively compare naive and antigen-experienced cells. There were more naive CD4+ cells and higher diversity in long-lived donors than in aged donors.

Points on this clonotype: Its cognate antigen is unknown.

CDR3 length: 13 residues. Trimming removed 2 bases at V and 4 bases at J, with 8 bases between. A second PCR, run for about 7 to 11 cycles, used a sample-barcoded 5' primer plus a J-beta primer mix. A tag from a template-switch adaptor with 12 random nucleotides marked each cDNA molecule. Sequencing recovered at least 3 million CDR3-containing paired-end reads from each sample. TCRdb recomputed calls from the 5' RACE reads with MiXCR, one row per CDR3 protein. The sample has approximately 880,000 distinct CDR3 sequences, roughly 48% seen once. Sequences were obtained from blood. The chain links TRBV12-3 or TRBV12-4 to TRBJ1-2; D gene unclear. The receptor was isolated from a man aged 30 to 39 in good health. The CDR3 sequence is CASSLSPLYGYTF. The CDR3 DNA is TGTGCCAGCAGTTTATCTCCCCTCTATGGCTACACCTTC.